Listed below are T cell receptor beta chains from one sample, sequenced in a study of shared clonotypes between healthy human individuals. Using immunoSEQ multiplex PCR, the repertoire was profiled, and TCRdb retains in-frame clones only, with some absent. In the table there are some 2,000,000 clones, around 96% of which are singletons. The sequenced sample consisted of naive CD8+ T cells sorted from blood. All receptors come from a man aged 18 to 29 in good health. The CDR3 runs from the conserved cysteine through the conserved F or W. D genes are given only for firm matches. A clone size is listed for some rows: how often the clone was seen (once, few, many), or a class if it is expanded.

D gene,clone size,J gene,V gene,CDR3 protein,CDR3 DNA
NA,NA,TRBJ1-1,TRBV28,CASSLGLEAFF,TGTGCCAGCAGTTTGGGCCTGGAAGCTTTCTTT
NA,once,TRBJ1-1,TRBV7-9,CASSSHGARTEAFF,TGTGCCAGCAGCTCCCACGGGGCGCGGACTGAAGCTTTCTTT
NA,NA,TRBJ1-1,TRBV29-1,CSGQGGANTEAFF,TGCAGCGGTCAAGGGGGGGCGAACACTGAAGCTTTCTTT
TRBD1,NA,TRBJ2-3,TRBV9,CASSVGGTGGNTQYF,TGTGCCAGCAGCGTAGGAGGGACAGGGGGAAATACGCAGTATTTT
NA,NA,TRBJ2-7,TRBV11-2,CASSVWTDYEQYF,TGTGCCAGCAGCGTTTGGACTGATTACGAGCAGTACTTC
NA,NA,TRBJ1-2,TRBV7-9,CASSFGMDGYTF,TGTGCCAGCAGCTTCGGGATGGATGGCTACACCTTC
TRBD1,NA,TRBJ1-2,TRBV7-6,CASSLGTGSGRRYSYTF,TGTGCCAGCAGCTTGGGGACAGGGTCCGGGCGCCGCTATAGCTACACCTTC
TRBD1,NA,TRBJ2-7,TRBV5-1,CASSFGQGRSYEQYF,TGCGCCAGCAGCTTTGGACAGGGGCGCTCCTACGAGCAGTACTTC
NA,NA,TRBJ2-1,TRBV19,CASSSNLHEQFF,TGTGCCAGTAGTTCCAATCTACATGAGCAGTTCTTC
NA,once,TRBJ1-6,TRBV15,CATSRDRSPTGSPLHF,TGTGCCACCAGCAGAGATAGAAGTCCTACGGGCTCACCCCTCCACTTT
NA,NA,TRBJ2-7,TRBV29-1,CSVMQSFYEQYF,TGCAGCGTTATGCAGTCGTTCTACGAGCAGTACTTC